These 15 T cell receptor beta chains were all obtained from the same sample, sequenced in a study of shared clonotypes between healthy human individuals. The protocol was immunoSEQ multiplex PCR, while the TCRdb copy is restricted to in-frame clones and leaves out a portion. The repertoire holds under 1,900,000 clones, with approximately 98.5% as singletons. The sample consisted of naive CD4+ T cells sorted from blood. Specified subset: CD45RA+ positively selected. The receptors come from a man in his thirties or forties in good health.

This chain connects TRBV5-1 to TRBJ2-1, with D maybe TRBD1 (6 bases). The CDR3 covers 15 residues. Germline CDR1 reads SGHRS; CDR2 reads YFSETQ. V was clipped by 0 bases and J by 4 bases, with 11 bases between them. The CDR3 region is CASSLGPQGYNEQFF. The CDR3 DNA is TGCGCCAGCAGCTTGGGACCGCAGGGGTACAATGAGCAGTTCTTC.

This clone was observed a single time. CDR3 in amino acids: CATTQDLTNYGYTF. In DNA form, the CDR3 reads TGTGCCACTACCCAGGACTTAACTAACTATGGCTACACCTTC. This chain joins TRBV7-9 and TRBJ1-2; D not resolved. Trimming took 10 bases from V and 0 from J, leaving 15 bases between them. The CDR3 consists of 14 residues. The germline V gene encodes CDR1 SEHNR and CDR2 FQNEAQ (reference sequence).

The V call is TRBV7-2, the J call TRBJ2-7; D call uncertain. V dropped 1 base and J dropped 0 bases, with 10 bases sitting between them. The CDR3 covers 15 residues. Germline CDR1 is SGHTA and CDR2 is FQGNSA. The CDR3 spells CASSLGAAFSYEQYF. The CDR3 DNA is TGTGCCAGCAGCTTAGGGGCGGCGTTCTCCTACGAGCAGTACTTC.

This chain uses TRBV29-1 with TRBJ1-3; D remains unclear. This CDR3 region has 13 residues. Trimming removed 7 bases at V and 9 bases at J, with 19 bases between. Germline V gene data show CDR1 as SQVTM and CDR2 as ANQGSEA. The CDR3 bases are TGCAGCGCTGTACTTCGAGGGTTTGGCACCATATATTTT. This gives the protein CSAVLRGFGTIYF.

DNA of the CDR3: TGTGCCAGCAGCTTAATCGGGACTAGCGGGAAGTCTAATGAGCAGTTCTTC. It translates to CASSLIGTSGKSNEQFF. This chain joins TRBV7-2 and TRBJ2-1, with 13 bases lining up with TRBD2. After removal of 2 bases from V and 7 bases from J, the junction contained 8 bases not matched to a gene. Germline lookup yields CDR1 SGHTA and CDR2 FQGNSA. There are 17 residues in the CDR3.

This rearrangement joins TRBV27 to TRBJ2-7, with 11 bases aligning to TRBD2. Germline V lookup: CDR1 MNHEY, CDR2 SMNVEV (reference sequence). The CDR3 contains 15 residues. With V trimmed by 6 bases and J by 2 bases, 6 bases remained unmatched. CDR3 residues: CASRRGTSGAYEQYF. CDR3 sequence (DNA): TGTGCCAGCAGACGTGGGACTAGCGGAGCCTACGAGCAGTACTTC.

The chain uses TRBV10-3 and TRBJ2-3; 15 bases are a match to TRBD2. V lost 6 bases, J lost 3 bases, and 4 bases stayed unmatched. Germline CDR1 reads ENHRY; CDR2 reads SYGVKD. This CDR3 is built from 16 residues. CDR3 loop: CAISLGLAGGTDTQYF. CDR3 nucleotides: TGTGCCATCAGCCTGGGACTAGCGGGAGGAACAGATACGCAGTATTTT.

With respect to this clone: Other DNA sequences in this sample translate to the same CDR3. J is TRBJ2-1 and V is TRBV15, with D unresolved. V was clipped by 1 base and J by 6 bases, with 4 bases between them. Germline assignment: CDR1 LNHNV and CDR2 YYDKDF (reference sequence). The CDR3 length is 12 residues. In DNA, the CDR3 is TGTGCCACCAGCAGAGTGAGCAATGAGCAGTTCTTC. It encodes CATSRVSNEQFF.

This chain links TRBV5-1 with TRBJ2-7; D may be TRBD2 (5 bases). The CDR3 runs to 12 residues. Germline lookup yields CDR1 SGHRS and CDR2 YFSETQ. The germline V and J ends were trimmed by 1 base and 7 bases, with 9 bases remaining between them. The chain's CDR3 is CASSLTGMEQYF. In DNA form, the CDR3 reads TGCGCCAGCAGCTTGACGGGGATGGAGCAGTACTTC.

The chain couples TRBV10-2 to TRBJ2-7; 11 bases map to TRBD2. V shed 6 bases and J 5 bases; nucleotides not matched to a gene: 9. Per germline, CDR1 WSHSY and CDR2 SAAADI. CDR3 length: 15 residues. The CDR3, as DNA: TGCGCCAGCAGAGCCACTAGCGGGAGTACCAACGAGCAGTACTTC. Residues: CASRATSGSTNEQYF.

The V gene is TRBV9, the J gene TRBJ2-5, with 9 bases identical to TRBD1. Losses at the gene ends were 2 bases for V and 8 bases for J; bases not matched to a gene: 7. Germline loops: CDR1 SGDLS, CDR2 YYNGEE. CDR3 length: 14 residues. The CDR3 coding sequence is TGTGCCAGCAGCGTTACGGGACAGGGCCCCACCCAGTACTTC. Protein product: CASSVTGQGPTQYF.

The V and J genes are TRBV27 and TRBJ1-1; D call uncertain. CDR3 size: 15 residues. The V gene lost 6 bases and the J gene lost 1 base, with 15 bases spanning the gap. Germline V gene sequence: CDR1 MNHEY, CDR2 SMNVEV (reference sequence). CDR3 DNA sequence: TGTGCCAGCAGCCCCCTCGATGGTCGGAACACTGAAGCTTTCTTT. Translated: CASSPLDGRNTEAFF.

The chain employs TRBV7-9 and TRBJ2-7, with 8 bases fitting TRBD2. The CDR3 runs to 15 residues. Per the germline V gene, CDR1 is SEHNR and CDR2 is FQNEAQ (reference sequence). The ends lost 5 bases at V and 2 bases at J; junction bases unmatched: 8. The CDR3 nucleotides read TGTGCCAGCAGCGCAGCGGGAGTTTCCCCCTACGAGCAGTACTTC. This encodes CASSAAGVSPYEQYF.

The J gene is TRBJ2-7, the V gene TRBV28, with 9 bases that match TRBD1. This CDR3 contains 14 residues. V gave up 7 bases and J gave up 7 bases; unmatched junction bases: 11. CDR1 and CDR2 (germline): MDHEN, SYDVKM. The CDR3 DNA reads TGTGCCAGCACCGTTGGGGACAGGGTGTGGGAGCAGTACTTC. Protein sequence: CASTVGDRVWEQYF. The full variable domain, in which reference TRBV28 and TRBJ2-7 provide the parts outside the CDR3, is DVKVTQSSRYLVKRTGEKVFLECVQDMDHENMFWYRQDPGLGLRLIYFSYDVKMKEKGDIPEGYSVSREKKERFSLILESASTNQTSMYLCASTVGDRVWEQYFGPGTRLTVT.

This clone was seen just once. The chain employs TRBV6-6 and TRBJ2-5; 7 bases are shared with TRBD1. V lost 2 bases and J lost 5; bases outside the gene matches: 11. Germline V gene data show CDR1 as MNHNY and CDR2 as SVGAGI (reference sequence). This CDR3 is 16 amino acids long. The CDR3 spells CASSYGGEGAGETQYF. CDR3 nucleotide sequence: TGTGCCAGCAGTTACGGGGGAGAGGGGGCAGGGGAGACCCAGTACTTC.